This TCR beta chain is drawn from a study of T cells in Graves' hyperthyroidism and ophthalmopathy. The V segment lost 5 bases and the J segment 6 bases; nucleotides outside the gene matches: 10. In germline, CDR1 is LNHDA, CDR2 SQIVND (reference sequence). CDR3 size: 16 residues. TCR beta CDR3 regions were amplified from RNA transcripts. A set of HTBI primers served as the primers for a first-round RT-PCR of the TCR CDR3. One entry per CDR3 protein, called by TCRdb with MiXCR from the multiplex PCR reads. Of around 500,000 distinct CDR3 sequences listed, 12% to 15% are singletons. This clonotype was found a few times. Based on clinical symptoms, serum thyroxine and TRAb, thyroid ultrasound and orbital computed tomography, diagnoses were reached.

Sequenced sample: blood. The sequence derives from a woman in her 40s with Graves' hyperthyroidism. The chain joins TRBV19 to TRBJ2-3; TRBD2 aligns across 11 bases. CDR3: CASSWTLAGGADTQYF. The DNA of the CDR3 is TGTGCCAGTAGTTGGACGCTAGCGGGAGGAGCCGATACGCAGTATTTT. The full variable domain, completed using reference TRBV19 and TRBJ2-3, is DGGITQSPKYLFRKEGQNVTLSCEQNLNHDAMYWYRQDPGQGLRLIYYSQIVNDFQKGDIAEGYSVSREKKESFPLTVTSAQKNPTAFYLCASSWTLAGGADTQYFGPGTRLTVL.